What follows are 16 T cell receptor beta chains derived from one specimen sequenced in a study of cytomegalovirus exposure and HLA in healthy donors. TCRdb keeps only in-frame clones here, not all; method: immunoSEQ multiplex PCR. This sample has under 150,000 clones, with roughly nine tenths found just once. Sequencing input: PBMCs. These receptors were taken from a man aged 18 to 35 in good health and CMV-seronegative.

In its sample, this clone was seen once. The rearrangement uses TRBV4-2 and TRBJ2-7; TRBD2 matches 12 bases. With 0 bases clipped from V and 3 bases from J, the junction kept 18 bases outside the gene matches. The CDR3 covers 21 residues. Germline V gene sequence: CDR1 LGHNA, CDR2 YNFKEQ. The DNA of the CDR3 is TGTGCCAGCAGCCAAGATTGGACCGGTCGGAGACTAGCGGGAGACAACTACGAGCAGTACGTC. Encoded protein: CASSQDWTGRRLAGDNYEQYV.

In this sample, this clone turned up once. The rearrangement uses TRBV29-1 and TRBJ2-2; tentatively, D is TRBD1 (8 bases). CDR3 size: 16 residues. Trimming left V 7 bases short and J 4 bases short, with 22 bases between. Germline V gene lookup returns CDR1 SQVTM and CDR2 ANQGSEA. The CDR3 DNA reads TGCAGCGCCCGGACAGGGAGGGTATGGGGCACCGGGGAGCTGTTTTTT. It translates to CSARTGRVWGTGELFF.

The chain is built from TRBV5-1 and TRBJ2-1; 8 nucleotides line up with TRBD1. Germline lookup yields CDR1 SGHRS and CDR2 YFSETQ. This CDR3 is 16 amino acids long. V dropped 0 bases and J dropped 0; count of bases not matched to a gene: 2. The CDR3 coding sequence is TGCGCCAGCAGCTTGGGACAGGGGAGCTCCTACAATGAGCAGTTCTTC. The encoded protein is CASSLGQGSSYNEQFF.

The CDR3 region is CATSARTSGTDEQFF. The CDR3 DNA is TGTGCCACCAGCGCTCGGACTAGCGGGACTGATGAGCAGTTCTTC. The chain joins TRBV15 to TRBJ2-1, with 12 nucleotides matching TRBD2. The germline V gene has CDR1 LNHNV and CDR2 YYDKDF (reference sequence). The trim removed 5 bases at V and 8 bases at J, leaving 7 bases unmatched. The length of the CDR3 is 15 residues.

This clone was recorded only once. The chain is built from TRBV15 and TRBJ1-2; the match to TRBD1 covers 9 bases. Germline V gives CDR1 LNHNV, CDR2 YYDKDF (reference sequence). With V trimmed by 6 bases and J by 2 bases, 4 bases remained unmatched. CDR3 length: 14 residues. The CDR3 spells CATRGTGQNYGYTF. In DNA form, the CDR3 reads TGTGCCACCAGAGGGACAGGGCAAAACTATGGCTACACCTTC.

This chain uses TRBV27 with TRBJ2-2; the match to TRBD1 covers 8 bases. J gave up 7 bases and V 6 bases, and 4 bases lay outside the gene matches. The CDR3 runs to 13 residues. CDR1 and CDR2 (germline): MNHEY, SMNVEV (reference sequence). The CDR3: CASSRGRGGELFF. CDR3 coding DNA: TGTGCCAGCAGCAGGGGGCGAGGCGGGGAGCTGTTTTTT.

The chain recombines TRBV9 with TRBJ1-2; 7 nucleotides match TRBD1. CDR1 and CDR2 (germline): SGDLS, YYNGEE. The CDR3 totals 16 residues. After removal of 0 bases from V and 3 bases from J, the junction contained 8 bases not matched to a gene. CDR3 in DNA: TGTGCCAGCAGCGTAGCCCTGACAGGGATCGACTATGGCTACACCTTC. Its translation is CASSVALTGIDYGYTF. Filled out from reference TRBV9 and TRBJ1-2, the complete variable domain reads DSGVTQTPKHLITATGQRVTLRCSPRSGDLSVYWYQQSLDQGLQFLIQYYNGEERAKGNILERFSAQQFPDLHSELNLSSLELGDSALYFCASSVALTGIDYGYTFGSGTRLTVV.

The sample holds one count of this clone. The CDR3, as DNA: TGTGCCAGCAACCCACCGGGGGGACCCTACAATGAGCAGTTCTTC. It translates to CASNPPGGPYNEQFF. The gene calls are TRBV6-6 and TRBJ2-1, with 7 bases lining up with TRBD2. The CDR3 consists of 15 residues. J lost 2 bases, V lost 7 bases, and 8 bases had no gene match. Germline CDR1 MNHNY, CDR2 SVGAGI (reference sequence).

V usage is TRBV7-9 and J usage is TRBJ2-3, with D unclear. The CDR3 loop spans 13 amino acids. Between the trimmed V and J ends, which lost 10 bases and 1 base, there was a span of 12 bases. Germline CDR1 is SEHNR and CDR2 is FQNEAQ (reference sequence). The DNA for the CDR3 is TGTGCCAATACCCGGTCTGGCACAGATACGCAGTATTTT. It specifies CANTRSGTDTQYF.

The V and J genes are TRBV6-1 and TRBJ1-1; 7 bases are shared with TRBD1. This CDR3 region has 11 residues. Trimming cost V 4 bases and J 9 bases; bases outside gene matches: 2. Germline CDR1 and CDR2: MNHNS and SASEGT. CDR3 coding DNA: TGTGCCAGCAGTGTAAGGGGGCAAGCTTTCTTT. Translation gives CASSVRGQAFF.

The CDR3 DNA is TGTGCCAGCAGTTACTGGGACAGTGGGGAGCTGTTTTTT. It yields the protein CASSYWDSGELFF. The chain combines TRBV6-5 with TRBJ2-2; 7 nucleotides line up with TRBD1. V shed 1 base, J shed 8 bases, and the junction held 1 base outside the gene matches. The CDR3 spans 13 residues. Germline CDR1 is MNHEY and CDR2 is SVGAGI.

V gene TRBV27 combines with J gene TRBJ1-6, with 7 bases that match TRBD1. CDR3 length: 15 amino acids. Unmatched junction bases numbered 7, after V lost 7 bases and J lost 4 bases. In germline, CDR1 is MNHEY, CDR2 SMNVEV (reference sequence). This CDR3 is CASMPGTAYNSPLHF. The CDR3, as DNA: TGTGCCAGCATGCCTGGGACAGCTTATAATTCACCCCTCCACTTT.

A few counts support this clone. V and J are TRBV10-3 and TRBJ1-1; 9 bases fit TRBD1. CDR3 size: 17 residues. Germline V gene sequence: CDR1 ENHRY, CDR2 SYGVKD. The V gene end was trimmed by 5 bases and the J gene end by 5 bases; junction bases not matched to a gene: 15. This CDR3 reads CAISYRDRVGMTTEAFF. The DNA of the CDR3 is TGTGCCATCAGTTACCGGGACAGGGTAGGGATGACGACTGAAGCTTTCTTT.

V gene TRBV30 combines with J gene TRBJ2-7; 7 nucleotides align to TRBD1. Germline trimming cut 2 bases from V and 2 bases from J; bases unmatched to any gene: 6. CDR3 length equals 14 residues. Per the germline V gene, CDR1 is GTSNPN and CDR2 is SVGIG (reference sequence). The CDR3 loop reads CAWSLGQQTYEQYF. The DNA of the CDR3 is TGTGCCTGGAGTCTGGGACAGCAAACCTACGAGCAGTACTTC.

The CDR3 loop is CAWILAGGETQYF. The CDR3 nucleotides read TGTGCCTGGATCCTAGCGGGGGGCGAGACCCAGTACTTC. J is TRBJ2-5 and V is TRBV30; TRBD2 matches 11 bases. V was pared by 4 bases and J by 5 bases, with 3 bases of the junction left unmatched. The CDR3 sequence is 13 residues long. Germline lookup yields CDR1 GTSNPN and CDR2 SVGIG (reference sequence).

The chain has TRBV6-4 and TRBJ2-1; 7 bases fit TRBD1. The ends lost 0 bases at V and 10 bases at J; junction bases unmatched: 6. The CDR3 runs to 14 residues. The germline V gene encodes CDR1 MRHNA and CDR2 SNTAGT. The CDR3 sequence is CASSDSRDSTEQFF. CDR3 DNA sequence: TGTGCCAGCAGTGACTCCCGGGACAGCACAGAGCAGTTCTTC.